Below are 31 T cell receptor beta chains sequenced from a single sample in a study of shared clonotypes between healthy human individuals. Method: immunoSEQ multiplex PCR; TCRdb's copy keeps in-frame clones and lacks some. The sample lists about 730,000 clones, approximately 72% seen once, with over 1.5% in the top ten. The sequencing input was memory CD4+ T cells sorted from blood. Indicated subset: CD45RA-negative fraction. The receptors were sampled from a woman aged 30 to 39 in good health.

The CDR3 DNA reads TGTGCCAGCAGTGGAGCCAGGGGTGAAAAACTGTTTTTT. This gives the protein CASSGARGEKLFF. The rearrangement joins TRBV2 to TRBJ1-4; a possible D gene is TRBD1 (6 bases). The CDR3 is 13 residues long. The germline gives CDR1 SNHLY, CDR2 FYNNEI. With 4 bases removed from V and 7 bases from J, the gap between germline ends came to 10 bases.

This clone was seen just once. The chain couples TRBV25-1 to TRBJ2-5, with no clear D. The better agreement between TRBJ2-7 and the DNA end casts doubt on the J call. Per the germline V gene, CDR1 is MGHDK and CDR2 is SYGVNS. The CDR3 contains 14 residues. CDR3 sequence (DNA): TGTGCCAGCAGCTCCCGGGCCGAACCCTACGAGCAGTACTTC. Its translation is CASSSRAEPYEQYF.

The J gene is TRBJ2-5, the V gene TRBV20-1; a possible D gene is TRBD2 (5 bases). Germline CDR1 DFQATT, CDR2 SNEGSKA (reference sequence). The CDR3 sequence is 11 residues long. The ends were cut back, 3 bases at V and 5 bases at J, with 7 bases in the middle. The CDR3 DNA sequence: TGCAGTGCTAGCGGGATGGAGACCCAGTACTTC. Its translation is CSASGMETQYF.

The V gene is TRBV18, the J gene TRBJ2-7, with 12 positions matching TRBD1. Germline assignment: CDR1 KGHSH and CDR2 LQKENI. This CDR3 has 18 amino acids. V was clipped by 6 bases and J by 7 bases; unmatched bases: 19. CDR3 sequence (DNA): TGTGCCAGCTCTCTACATGCTGCCGGGACAGGGGGCGCGGGGGAGCAGTACTTC. Its protein product is CASSLHAAGTGGAGEQYF.

This chain joins TRBV7-2 and TRBJ1-3; no reliable D call. Trimming took off 2 bases at V and 0 bases at J, with 5 bases between the two ends. The germline CDR1 and CDR2 sequences are SGHTA and FQGNSA. The CDR3 has 14 residues. The DNA of the CDR3 is TGTGCCAGCAGCTTATCCAGCTCTGGAAACACCATATATTTT. It encodes CASSLSSSGNTIYF.

The chain joins TRBV19 to TRBJ1-5, with 8 bases matching TRBD1. This CDR3 has 15 residues. Germline loops: CDR1 LNHDA, CDR2 SQIVND (reference sequence). The V gene end was trimmed by 6 bases and the J gene end by 2 bases; junction bases not matched to a gene: 6. In nucleotides, the CDR3 is TGTGCCAGTAGCCGGGACAGGTACGGCAATCAGCCCCAGCATTTT. Translation: CASSRDRYGNQPQHF.

This clone was seen a few times. The rearrangement joins TRBV30 to TRBJ2-5, with D possibly called TRBD1 or TRBD2 (5 bases each). The CDR3 has 13 amino acids. CDR1 and CDR2 (germline): GTSNPN, SVGIG (reference sequence). V was clipped by 2 bases and J by 5 bases, with 12 bases between them. For the CDR3, the DNA is TGTGCCTGGAGTCACCGGGACCGGGAGACCCAGTACTTC. Encoded protein: CAWSHRDRETQYF.

The chain links TRBV10-3 to TRBJ2-7, with TRBD1 as a possible D gene (5 bases). V lost 2 bases and J lost 2, with 13 bases in between. CDR3 length: 15 amino acids. Germline lookup yields CDR1 ENHRY and CDR2 SYGVKD. The CDR3 DNA follows: TGTGCCATCAGTGAGGGAACAGGCCTCCCCTACGAGCAGTACTTC. Protein: CAISEGTGLPYEQYF.

Worth noting for this clone: A much larger clone lies a single base off, so this may be a read error. V and J are TRBV30 and TRBJ2-2; 7 nucleotides match TRBD1. V trimming: 3 bases; J trimming: 5 bases; junction bases outside the gene matches: 3. Germline loops: CDR1 GTSNPN, CDR2 SVGIG (reference sequence). The CDR3 has 13 residues. CDR3 sequence reads: CAWSPTGTGELFF. The CDR3 DNA reads as TGTGCCTGGAGCCCGACAGGGACCGGGGAGCTGTTTTTT.

This rearrangement joins TRBV7-9 to TRBJ1-4; D is unclear. V gave up 3 bases and J gave up 5 bases, with 10 bases separating them. The CDR3 is made up of 14 amino acids. The germline gives CDR1 SEHNR, CDR2 FQNEAQ (reference sequence). This CDR3 is CASSFTPANEKLFF. CDR3 bases: TGTGCCAGCAGCTTCACGCCAGCAAATGAAAAACTGTTTTTT.

The chain links TRBV18 to TRBJ2-1; 7 bases match TRBD1. With V trimmed by 0 bases and J by 5 bases, 7 bases remained unmatched. The CDR3 runs to 16 residues. From germline, CDR1 is KGHSH and CDR2 LQKENI. In nucleotides, the CDR3 is TGTGCCAGCTCACCACCGGGGACAGCCGGGCACAATGAGCAGTTCTTC. This encodes CASSPPGTAGHNEQFF.

The CDR3 loop is CASSLSWDTNQPQHF. CDR3 in DNA: TGTGCCAGCAGCCTTTCTTGGGACACCAATCAGCCCCAGCATTTT. The chain employs TRBV6-6 and TRBJ1-5, with TRBD1 as a possible D gene (6 bases). Germline V lookup: CDR1 MNHNY, CDR2 SVGAGI (reference sequence). Between the trimmed V and J ends, which lost 6 bases and 3 bases, there was a span of 15 bases. The length of the CDR3 is 15 residues.

This clone was recorded once. This chain links TRBV29-1 with TRBJ1-1, with 7 nucleotides matching TRBD1. CDR1 is SQVTM, CDR2 ANQGSEA, per germline. The CDR3 is 14 residues long. The trim removed 7 bases at V and 1 base at J, leaving 9 bases unmatched. DNA for the CDR3: TGCAGCGGGAAGAGGGGGACAGAGAACACTGAAGCTTTCTTT. Amino acids: CSGKRGTENTEAFF.

The chain carries TRBV18 and TRBJ2-7; D is perhaps TRBD2 (6 bases). The V and J ends lost 0 bases and 4 bases respectively, with 16 bases between them. Germline assignment: CDR1 KGHSH and CDR2 LQKENI. The CDR3 spans 16 residues. The CDR3 DNA is TGTGCCAGCTCACCACCGGGTTGGCTAGCGAGGTACGAGCAGTACTTC. Residues: CASSPPGWLARYEQYF.

The chain combines TRBV28 with TRBJ1-2; D remains ambiguous. Deletions cut 1 base from V and 8 bases from J, with 17 bases between. The CDR3 is 15 residues long. Per the germline V gene, CDR1 is MDHEN and CDR2 is SYDVKM. The chain's CDR3 is CASSLLSEGWGGYTF. CDR3 coding DNA: TGTGCCAGCAGTTTATTGTCCGAGGGATGGGGAGGCTACACCTTC.

This rearrangement joins TRBV6-5 to TRBJ2-2, with D possibly matching TRBD1 (5 bases). The V end was cut by 6 bases, the J end by 3 bases, with 11 bases between. The CDR3 has 14 residues. Per germline, CDR1 MNHEY and CDR2 SVGAGI. CDR3 DNA sequence: TGTGCCAGCAGCTGGTCAGGGTACACCGGGGAGCTGTTTTTT. As protein: CASSWSGYTGELFF.

The CDR3 here is CSVQRDRVSETQYF. The CDR3 region has the DNA TGCAGCGTTCAGCGGGACAGGGTATCGGAGACCCAGTACTTC. This chain joins TRBV29-1 and TRBJ2-5; TRBD1 matches 9 bases. In germline, CDR1 is SQVTM, CDR2 ANQGSEA. V gave up 5 bases and J gave up 5 bases; unmatched junction bases: 9. The CDR3 is made up of 14 amino acids.

J is TRBJ2-1 and V is TRBV18; TRBD1 agrees at 8 bases. The CDR3 runs to 16 residues. V was pared by 1 base and J by 5 bases, with 7 bases of the junction left unmatched. Germline V CDR1 and CDR2: KGHSH, LQKENI. This CDR3 reads CASSPRTGGLDNEQFF. CDR3 nucleotides: TGTGCCAGCTCACCACGAACAGGGGGGCTGGACAATGAGCAGTTCTTC.

This CDR3 is CASCTETRSEAFF. The DNA for the CDR3 is TGTGCCAGCTGCACAGAAACACGCAGTGAAGCTTTCTTT. J is TRBJ1-1 and V is TRBV2; D is unresolved. V dropped 8 bases and J dropped 7 bases, with 17 bases sitting between them. CDR1 is SNHLY, CDR2 FYNNEI, per germline. CDR3 length: 13 residues.

The chain is built from TRBV19 and TRBJ1-5; 12 bases are a match to TRBD1. The trim removed 6 bases at V and 7 bases at J, leaving 7 bases unmatched. Germline values: CDR1 LNHDA, CDR2 SQIVND (reference sequence). The CDR3 contains 15 residues. The CDR3 DNA sequence: TGTGCCAGTAGCCCCCGGGACAGGGGGCAACAGCCCCAGCATTTT. As protein: CASSPRDRGQQPQHF.

The CDR3 region has the DNA TGTGCCAGCAGTGAGTCAGGCCACGAGCAGTACTTC. It codes for CASSESGHEQYF. The chain carries TRBV2 and TRBJ2-7, with D unclear. Trimming took 3 bases from V and 5 from J, leaving 8 bases between them. From germline, CDR1 is SNHLY and CDR2 FYNNEI. The CDR3 consists of 12 residues.

This clone was recorded a few times. The chain joins TRBV6-1 to TRBJ1-5, with D hard to call. This CDR3 spans 13 amino acids. Trimming stripped 9 bases from V and 7 bases from J, with 16 bases between. CDR1 and CDR2 (germline): MNHNS, SASEGT. This chain's CDR3 is CASHTDRSQPQHF. In nucleotides, the CDR3 is TGTGCCAGTCATACGGACCGGTCGCAGCCCCAGCATTTT.

The chain recombines TRBV25-1 with TRBJ2-2; a weak D match, TRBD2 (7 bases). This CDR3 comprises 14 residues. Germline CDR1 MGHDK, CDR2 SYGVNS. V lost 5 bases and J 5 bases, leaving 12 bases between the germline ends. This CDR3 reads CASSSGGDTGELFF. In DNA form, the CDR3 reads TGTGCCAGCAGTTCGGGGGGCGATACCGGGGAGCTGTTTTTT.

The CDR3 nucleotides read TGTGCCAGCAGCCGTCGACTAGCGGAGGGGTACAATGAGCAGTTCTTC. Its protein product is CASSRRLAEGYNEQFF. V gene TRBV4-2 combines with J gene TRBJ2-1; 9 bases are shared with TRBD2. The CDR3 contains 16 residues. Looked up from germline, CDR1 is LGHNA and CDR2 is YNFKEQ. J lost 4 bases, V lost 4 bases, and 8 bases had no gene match.

In its sample, this clone was seen a few times. The chain has TRBV6-1 and TRBJ1-5; D perhaps matches TRBD1 (5 bases). The CDR3 covers 15 residues. Trimming stripped 2 bases from V and 1 base from J, with 9 bases between. Germline V gives CDR1 MNHNS, CDR2 SASEGT. In nucleotides, the CDR3 is TGTGCCAGCAGTGAACAGGGCGGCAGCAATCAGCCCCAGCATTTT. Translated: CASSEQGGSNQPQHF.

This clone showed up just a few times. The J gene is TRBJ2-1, the V gene TRBV5-1; 10 bases fit TRBD2. CDR3 size: 14 residues. V dropped 7 bases and J dropped 4; count of bases not matched to a gene: 5. In germline, CDR1 is SGHRS, CDR2 YFSETQ. The CDR3: CASGVAGGYNEQFF. In DNA, the CDR3 is TGCGCCAGCGGAGTAGCGGGAGGATACAATGAGCAGTTCTTC.

J is TRBJ2-7 and V is TRBV19; the D gene is possibly TRBD2 (6 bases). The CDR3 loop spans 15 amino acids. V dropped 3 bases and J dropped 2 bases, with 14 bases sitting between them. Germline CDR1 and CDR2: LNHDA and SQIVND (reference sequence). The CDR3 loop reads CASSMGLQRPYEQYF. In DNA, the CDR3 is TGTGCCAGTAGTATGGGACTGCAAAGGCCCTACGAGCAGTACTTC.

The chain couples TRBV19 to TRBJ2-2, with unresolved D. With 3 bases removed from V and 0 bases from J, the gap between germline ends came to 8 bases. Germline V CDR1 and CDR2: LNHDA, SQIVND (reference sequence). The CDR3 is 15 amino acids. The CDR3 sequence is CASSIGVTNTGELFF. CDR3 sequence (DNA): TGTGCCAGTAGTATTGGTGTGACGAACACCGGGGAGCTGTTTTTT.

This clone has just one count. The chain combines TRBV19 with TRBJ2-1; TRBD1 might be the D (6 bases). V was shortened by 5 bases and J by 0 bases, with 11 bases between the two germline ends. CDR3 length equals 15 residues. Germline V gene data show CDR1 as LNHDA and CDR2 as SQIVND (reference sequence). CDR3 DNA: TGTGCCAGTAGTCCGAGACAGGTCTCCTACAATGAGCAGTTCTTC. It translates to CASSPRQVSYNEQFF.

The chain has TRBV18 and TRBJ2-5; D gene uncertain. Trimming shortened V by 3 bases and J by 7 bases, and 15 bases separated the two germline ends. The CDR3 sequence is 14 residues long. In germline, CDR1 is KGHSH, CDR2 LQKENI. For the CDR3, the DNA is TGTGCCAGCTCACCCTCCCCGGATACGGGGACCCAGTACTTC. This translates into CASSPSPDTGTQYF.

This CDR3 is CASSQDRGGEKLFF. The CDR3 nucleotides are TGTGCCAGCAGCCAGGACAGGGGAGGGGAAAAACTGTTTTTT. The gene calls are TRBV9 and TRBJ1-4; TRBD1 matches at 9 bases. The CDR3 runs to 14 residues. Trimming took 4 bases from V and 8 from J; bases not matched to a gene: 6. The germline V gene encodes CDR1 SGDLS and CDR2 YYNGEE.